Sequencing of this T cell receptor beta chain was carried out in a study of blood T cell repertoires in COVID-19 (dated by TCRdb to 2020 to 2022). The study in broad terms: The collaborator samples originated in the United States, Italy and Spain and spanned the acute and convalescent phases of COVID-19. Sample metadata almost always included a de-identified subject ID, COVID-19 status, age in years and sex. Deeply sampled blood TCRbeta repertoires from subjects exposed to, actively infected with, or recovered from COVID-19 were included in the dataset. Where HLA class I and class II types were available, the types were taken from metadata supplied by the sample provider, not from assay-based typing. Samples came from the ongoing ImmuneRACE study (first 160 participants) plus 1,254 subjects from 6 global collaborators. The repertoires were released in a freely available public database intended as a resource for research on the immune response to SARS-CoV-2. The prospective study material was composed of cDNA or gDNA derived from T cells, B-cell-depleted T cells, or PBMCs.

The collaborating institutions used their own protocols to collect whole blood in K2EDTA tubes. For TCRbeta analysis, collaborator samples were shipped as frozen whole blood, as isolated PBMCs, or as DNA extracted from either sample type. TCRbeta CDR3 regions were amplified from genomic DNA using the immunoSEQ Assay, a bias-controlled multiplex PCR. On the study's bioinformatics: The number of nucleated cells in each sample was estimated by amplification of reference gene primers within the assay. To quantify the absolute abundance of each unique TCRbeta CDR3 rearrangement, sequence reads were collapsed and filtered. For each sample, productive Simpson clonality was calculated as the square root of Simpson's diversity index over productive rearrangements. TCRdb holds this immuneACCESS table with in-frame rearrangements only. Some clones are missing; in checked studies, unresolved V genes explain under half, and the rest has no known cause. V and J calls and clone size are given by that table; D and trimming were obtained from the DNA. The sample yields 55,000 to 75,000 clones; around 83% were counted once. The ten largest clones add up to approximately 3.7% of the sample.

As regards this clone: Its antigen remains undetermined. No qualities accompany the bases; no much larger clone lies one base away.

What the research found in general, with its limitations: The quantity of clinical and demographic metadata differed by source and by participant and was supplied without curation.

V loses 5 bases of germline sequence and J loses 3 bases, and the interval between the two ends is 7 bases. CDR1 and CDR2, looked up from the germline V gene, are WSHSY and SAAADI. The CDR3 runs 12 amino acids, cysteine and phenylalanine included. The entry retains the CDR3 DNA only, 36 bases that are in frame from base 1. The sample consisted of peripheral blood. This clonotype was sampled from a man over 45 with acute or convalescent COVID-19. The rearranged segments are TRBV10-2 and TRBJ1-2, with no D gene named confidently. CDR3 loop: CASSLSDYGYTF. The DNA is as follows: TGCGCCAGCAGTCTAAGCGACTATGGCTACACCTTC.